This T cell receptor beta chain is drawn from a study of OX40 agonist ivuxolimab in advanced cancers. General notes on the study: Ivuxolimab was a fully human IgG2 agonistic monoclonal antibody targeting the costimulatory receptor OX40 (CD134). In the dose-escalation cohort, approximately 80% of patients were male, and the mean age was 60 years with a range of about 23 to 79. Patients were allowed to have had prior anti-PD-1, anti-PD-L1 or anti-CTLA-4 therapy, and more than 30% of the dose-escalation patients had previously received checkpoint inhibitors. Partial responses were achieved by three dose-escalation patients, of whom one had hepatocellular carcinoma and two had cutaneous melanoma. Among the roughly 52 dose-escalation patients, around 19 had hepatocellular carcinoma, roughly 15 melanoma, 9 renal cell carcinoma and 9 head and neck cancer. Intravenous ivuxolimab was administered to patients every 2 weeks at six dose levels: 0.01, 0.1, 0.3, 1.5, 3 and 10 mg/kg. Peripheral TCRbeta sequencing aimed to test whether ivuxolimab altered TCR sequence diversity and caused clonal T-cell expansion. The paper describes the monotherapy dose-escalation part (N ≈ 50 patients) of the phase I trial of ivuxolimab.

Study-level results and caveats: Clonal expansion of both CD4+ and CD8+ blood T cells was observed from baseline to week 6 at doses 0.1 to 3.0 mg/kg. After ivuxolimab, CD8+ T cells had more expanded clones than CD4+ T cells on average. In the 0.1-3.0 mg/kg groups, partial responders were among the patients with the lowest normalized peripheral clonal expansion, particularly in CD8+ T cells. Low levels of normalized T-cell clonal expansion were also shown by some nonresponding patients. Antigen specificity was not determined for the clonally expanded peripheral T cells.

Patients with autoimmune disease history or receiving systemic immunosuppression were excluded from the trial. Peripheral blood for TCR sequencing was collected from all dose cohorts at baseline, on cycle 4 day 1, and on cycle 7 day 1. Samples came from an open-label, multicenter, first-in-human phase I dose-escalation trial of ivuxolimab. Adults with locally advanced or metastatic head and neck squamous cell, hepatocellular, melanoma or renal cell carcinoma were enrolled in the trial. CD4+ and CD8+ T cells were sorted separately from peripheral blood before TCR sequencing. Inclusive of the bounding cysteine and phenylalanine, the CDR3 is 17 residues long. CDR3 DNA only is kept here, 51 bases in frame from base 1. The germline V gene (reference sequence) sets CDR1 to LNHDA and CDR2 to SQIVND. Compared with germline, V lacks 5 bases and J lacks 1 base; bases without a gene match: 13. For sequencing of the TCRbeta CDR3 region, genomic DNA was extracted from the sorted cells. The immunoSEQ Assay was used for sequencing of TCRbeta CDR3 regions. This is the immuneACCESS table as TCRdb keeps it, with only in-frame sequences that have V and J called. A part of the clones is gone; compared with another copy, unresolved V genes explain less than half, and the rest is unexplained. The sample table lists around 62,000 clones, 70% to 90% of them with a count of one. Clones ranked in the top ten supply approximately 0.27% of the sample.

In regard to this clone: There is no known antigen for this receptor. Base-call qualities are not available, and no considerably larger clone is one nucleotide away.

This clonotype was sampled from an adult with an advanced solid tumor such as melanoma, head and neck, liver or kidney cancer. The source material was CD4+ or CD8+ T cells sorted from blood, sampled in a trial of the OX40 agonist ivuxolimab. The chain is assembled from TRBV19 and TRBJ2-5; 7 junctional bases match TRBD2. The base sequence is TGTGCCAGTAGTGGCGACCCCCGGGCTAGCGGCCAAGAGACCCAGTACTTC. This encodes CASSGDPRASGQETQYF.